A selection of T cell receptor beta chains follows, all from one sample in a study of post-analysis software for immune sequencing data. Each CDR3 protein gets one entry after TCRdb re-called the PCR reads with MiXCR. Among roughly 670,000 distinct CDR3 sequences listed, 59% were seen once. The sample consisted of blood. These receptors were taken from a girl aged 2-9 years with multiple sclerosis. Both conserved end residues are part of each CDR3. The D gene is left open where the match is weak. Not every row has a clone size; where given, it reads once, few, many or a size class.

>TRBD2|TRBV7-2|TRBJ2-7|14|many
TGTGCCAGCAGCTTATCCGGACTAGTTTACGAGCAGTACTTC
CASSLSGLVYEQYF
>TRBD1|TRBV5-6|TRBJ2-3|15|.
TGTGCCAGCAAACACACACAGGGGTCGACAGATACGCAGTATTTT
CASKHTQGSTDTQYF
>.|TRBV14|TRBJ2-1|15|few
TGTGCCAGCAGCCAAGATTTATGGGGCCAAGGTGAGCAGTTCTTC
CASSQDLWGQGEQFF
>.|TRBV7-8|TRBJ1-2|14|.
TGTGCCAGCAGCTTAGACGGGGAGGACTATGGCTACACCTTC
CASSLDGEDYGYTF
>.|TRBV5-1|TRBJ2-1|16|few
TGCGCCAGCAGCTTGGCCACGGGGCTCTCCTACAATGAGCAGTTCTTC
CASSLATGLSYNEQFF
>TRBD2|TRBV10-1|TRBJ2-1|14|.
TGCGCCAGCAGAGCTAGCGGGGCCGAGGGTGAGCAGTTCTTC
CASRASGAEGEQFF
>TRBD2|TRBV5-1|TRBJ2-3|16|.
TGCGCCAACAGCTTGGGATTAGCGGGAGTGGCAGATACGCAGTATTTT
CANSLGLAGVADTQYF
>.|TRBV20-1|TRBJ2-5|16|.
TGCAGTGCTAGAGATCCGGGGCATGCGCCCTACAATGAGCAGTACTTC
CSARDPGHAPYNEQYF
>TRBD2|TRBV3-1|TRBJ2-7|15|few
TGTGCCAGCAGCCAAGGACTAGCGGGCGCCTACGAGCAGTACTTC
CASSQGLAGAYEQYF
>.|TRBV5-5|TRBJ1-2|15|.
TGTGCCAGCAGCCCAGGTGCCACCCCTAACTATGGCTACACCTTC
CASSPGATPNYGYTF
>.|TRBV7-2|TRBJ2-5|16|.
TGTGCCAGCAGCTTAGGAGGCAGATCCCCGCAAGAGACCCAGTACTTC
CASSLGGRSPQETQYF
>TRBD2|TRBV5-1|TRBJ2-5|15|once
TGCGCCAGCAGCTTAGGCGGGAGGAAGGAAGAGACCCAGTACTTC
CASSLGGRKEETQYF
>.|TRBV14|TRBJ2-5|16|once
TGTGCCAGCAGCCAAGGGGCAGGGACGAGTCAACAGACCCAGTACTTC
CASSQGAGTSQQTQYF
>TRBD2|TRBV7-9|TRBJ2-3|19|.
TGTGCCAGCAGCTTAGACCTGCTAGCGGGGGATAAAGACACAGATACGCAGTATTTT
CASSLDLLAGDKDTDTQYF
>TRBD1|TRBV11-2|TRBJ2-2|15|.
TGTGCCAGCACTCCCGGGACAGGGACCACCGGGGAGCTGTTTTTT
CASTPGTGTTGELFF
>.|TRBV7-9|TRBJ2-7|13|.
TGTGCCAGCAGCACCGCGGCGGACGGGGAGCAGTACTTC
CASSTAADGEQYF
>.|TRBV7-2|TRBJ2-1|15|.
TGTGCCAGCATCCGGGCCTCAAGCTCCTACAATGAGCAGTTCTTC
CASIRASSSYNEQFF
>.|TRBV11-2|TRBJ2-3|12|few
TGTGCCAGCAGCCGAACTTTGGATACGCAGTATTTT
CASSRTLDTQYF
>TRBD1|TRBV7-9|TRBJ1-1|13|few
TGTGCCAGCAGCTTAGACCACAGGGGGGAAGCTTTCTTT
CASSLDHRGEAFF
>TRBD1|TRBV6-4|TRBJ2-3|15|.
TGTGCCAGCAGCCCCGGGACAGGGGAGGCAGATACGCAGTATTTT
CASSPGTGEADTQYF
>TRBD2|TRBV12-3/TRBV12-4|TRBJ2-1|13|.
TGTGCCAGCAGTTCTAGCGGAGACAATGAGCAGTTCTTC
CASSSSGDNEQFF
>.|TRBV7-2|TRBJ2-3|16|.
TGTGCCAGCAGCTTAAGAACGGGGGCGCAAGGAGATACGCAGTATTTT
CASSLRTGAQGDTQYF
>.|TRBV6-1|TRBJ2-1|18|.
TGTGCCAGCCCAGAGCGCTCACGCGGCCCTAGCTCCTACAATGAGCAGTTCTTC
CASPERSRGPSSYNEQFF
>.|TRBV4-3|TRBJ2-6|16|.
TGCGCCAGCAGCCAAGGGTTAGGGTTCGGGGCCAACGTCCTGACTTTC
CASSQGLGFGANVLTF
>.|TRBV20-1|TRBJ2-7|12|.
TGCAGTGCTAACAAAGGAGCCTACGAGCAGTACTTC
CSANKGAYEQYF
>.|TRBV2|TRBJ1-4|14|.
TGTGCCAGCAGTCCGGAGCCCGGTAATGAAAAACTGTTTTTT
CASSPEPGNEKLFF
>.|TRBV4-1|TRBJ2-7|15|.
TGCGCCAGCAGCCAAGATCAAGGAGACCCCTACGAGCAGTACTTC
CASSQDQGDPYEQYF
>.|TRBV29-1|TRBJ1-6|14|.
TGCAGCGTAGATTTTCCGACTCCGAATTCACCCCTCCACTTT
CSVDFPTPNSPLHF
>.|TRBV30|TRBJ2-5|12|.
TGTGCCTGGAGTGTATTCCGGGAGACCCAGTACTTC
CAWSVFRETQYF
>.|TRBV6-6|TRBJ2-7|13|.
TGTGCCAGCAGTACAGGGATCAACTACGAGCAGTACTTC
CASSTGINYEQYF
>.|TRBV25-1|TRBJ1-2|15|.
TGTGCCAGCGCCTTCGGACATGCCCCTAACTATGGCTACACCTTC
CASAFGHAPNYGYTF
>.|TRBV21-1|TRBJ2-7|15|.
TGTGCCAGCAGCAAGGCCAGCGGGCGAAACTACGAGCAGTACTTC
CASSKASGRNYEQYF
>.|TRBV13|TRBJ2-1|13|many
TGTGCCAGCAGCTTAGGACCCAACAATGAGCAGTTCTTC
CASSLGPNNEQFF
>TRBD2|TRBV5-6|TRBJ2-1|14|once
TGTGCCAGCAGCTTAGCGGGGGGGCAAAATGAGCAGTTCTTC
CASSLAGGQNEQFF
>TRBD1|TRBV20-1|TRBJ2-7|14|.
TGCAGTGCTAGGGCCGACAGGGTGCTGGTCGAGCAGTACTTC
CSARADRVLVEQYF
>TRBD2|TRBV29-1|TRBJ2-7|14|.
TGCAGCGTTGCTAGCGGGAGGTTAATCAACGAGCAGTACTTC
CSVASGRLINEQYF
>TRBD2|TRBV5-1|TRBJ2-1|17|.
TGCGCCAGCAGCTTGGGTTCTAGCGGAGCTTCCTACAATGAGCAGTTCTTC
CASSLGSSGASYNEQFF
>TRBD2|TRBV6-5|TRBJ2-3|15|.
TGTGCCAGCAGAGAGCTAGCGGCCAGCACAGATACGCAGTATTTT
CASRELAASTDTQYF
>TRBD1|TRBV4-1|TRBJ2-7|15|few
TGCGCCAGCAGCCACTTAGACGGGACAGCCTACGAGCAGTACTTC
CASSHLDGTAYEQYF
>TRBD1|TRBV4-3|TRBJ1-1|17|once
TGCGCCAGCAGCCTAAGAACAGGGGGCCCTCGGGACACTGAAGCTTTCTTT
CASSLRTGGPRDTEAFF
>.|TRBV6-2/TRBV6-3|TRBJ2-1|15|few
TGTGCCAGCAGTTGGGACTCAGGCTCGTGGGATGAGCAGTTCTTC
CASSWDSGSWDEQFF
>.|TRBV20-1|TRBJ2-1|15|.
TGCAGTGCTAGAGATGTGAGGGCCACCTACAATGAGCAGTTCTTC
CSARDVRATYNEQFF
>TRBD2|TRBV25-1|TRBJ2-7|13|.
TGTGCCAGCAGTGAAGGGGGGGGAATCGAGCAGTACTTC
CASSEGGGIEQYF
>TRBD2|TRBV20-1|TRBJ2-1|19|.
TGCAGTGCTAGTACCCAGGGACTAGCGGGGGGCAGCTCCTACAATGAGCAGTTCTTC
CSASTQGLAGGSSYNEQFF
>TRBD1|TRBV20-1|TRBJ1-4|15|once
TGCAGTGCTAGGGTAGACGGACAGGGAGGCGAAAAACTGTTTTTT
CSARVDGQGGEKLFF
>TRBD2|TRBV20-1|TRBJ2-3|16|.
TGCAGTGCTAGAGGTCGAAGCGGGGGAGTCACAGATACGCAGTATTTT
CSARGRSGGVTDTQYF
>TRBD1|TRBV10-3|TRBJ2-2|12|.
TGTGCCATCGGACAGGGCGAAGTGGAGCTGTTTTTT
CAIGQGEVELFF